These 31 T cell receptor beta chains came from one sample sequenced in a study of blood T cell repertoires in COVID-19. The protocol was immunoSEQ multiplex PCR, while the TCRdb copy is restricted to in-frame clones and leaves out a portion. The sample includes 180,000 or so clones, more than 80% seen only once; the top ten take 6.5% to 9%. The sequenced material came from peripheral blood. The receptors originated from a woman aged 55 to 70 with acute or convalescent COVID-19.

V gene TRBV9 combines with J gene TRBJ1-3; 8 nucleotides align to TRBD1. After removal of 4 bases from V and 0 bases from J, the junction contained 6 bases not matched to a gene. This CDR3 spans 16 amino acids. Germline-derived CDR1 and CDR2 are SGDLS and YYNGEE. CDR3 nucleotides: TGTGCCAGCAGCCCTCGACAGGGGTCCTCTGGAAACACCATATATTTT. Amino acid sequence: CASSPRQGSSGNTIYF.

This chain connects TRBV7-2 to TRBJ2-7; no firm D call. V lost 6 bases and J 2 bases, leaving 8 bases between the germline ends. The CDR3 loop spans 12 amino acids. The germline V gene has CDR1 SGHTA and CDR2 FQGNSA. The CDR3 protein is CASSVGAYEQYF. The DNA for the CDR3 is TGTGCCAGCAGTGTCGGAGCCTACGAGCAGTACTTC.

CDR3 residues: CASSANQVGNTEAFF. The CDR3 DNA sequence: TGTGCCAGTAGTGCGAATCAGGTCGGGAACACTGAAGCTTTCTTT. The gene calls are TRBV19 and TRBJ1-1; D not certain. Germline V gene sequence: CDR1 LNHDA, CDR2 SQIVND (reference sequence). V lost 5 bases and J lost 1, with 14 bases in between. The CDR3 is 15 amino acids.

The chain has TRBV6-5 and TRBJ2-7; TRBD1 might be the D (5 bases). Per the germline V gene, CDR1 is MNHEY and CDR2 is SVGAGI. Trimming took 6 bases from V and 3 from J, leaving 9 bases between them. The CDR3 covers 12 residues. CDR3 sequence reads: CASRETVYEQYF. As DNA, the CDR3 is TGTGCCAGCAGAGAGACAGTCTACGAGCAGTACTTC.

The rearrangement joins TRBV5-6 to TRBJ2-1, with TRBD2 identical over 8 bases. V trimming: 4 bases; J trimming: 3 bases; junction bases outside the gene matches: 9. This CDR3 has 16 amino acids. Germline loops: CDR1 SGHDT, CDR2 YYEEEE. The CDR3 is CASSPFIAGIYNEQFF. In nucleotides, the CDR3 is TGTGCCAGCAGCCCCTTTATAGCGGGGATCTACAATGAGCAGTTCTTC.

This clone was seen just once. This chain connects TRBV6-6 to TRBJ1-3; the D gene is possibly TRBD1 (6 bases). This CDR3 spans 15 amino acids. CDR1 MNHNY and CDR2 SVGAGI come from the germline V gene (reference sequence). Trimming pared 6 bases from V and 1 base from J, leaving 13 bases between. CDR3 loop: CASSLTQGSGNTIYF. Here the CDR3 DNA reads TGTGCCAGCAGCCTAACCCAGGGGTCTGGAAACACCATATATTTT.

This clone was observed a single time. The chain couples TRBV19 to TRBJ1-5; maybe TRBD1 (6 bases). Germline V lookup: CDR1 LNHDA, CDR2 SQIVND (reference sequence). The ends were cut back, 7 bases at V and 0 bases at J, with 10 bases in the middle. The CDR3 consists of 14 residues. CDR3 protein: CASNMGASNQPQHF. CDR3 DNA: TGTGCCAGTAATATGGGGGCTAGCAATCAGCCCCAGCATTTT.

V gene TRBV18 combines with J gene TRBJ1-5, with TRBD1 identical over 9 bases. CDR1 and CDR2 (germline): KGHSH, LQKENI. This CDR3 comprises 14 residues. The V and J ends lost 6 bases and 4 bases, in that order; junction bases with no gene match: 4. The CDR3 region has the DNA TGTGCCAGCTCGTCCGGGACAGGGAATCAGCCCCAGCATTTT. Residues: CASSSGTGNQPQHF.

The chain has TRBV6-6 and TRBJ2-7, with a possible D match to TRBD2 (5 bases). Germline V gene lookup returns CDR1 MNHNY and CDR2 SVGAGI (reference sequence). This CDR3 has 14 amino acids. V was shortened by 11 bases and J by 3 bases, with 20 bases between the two germline ends. DNA for the CDR3: TGTGCCGCGAGGGCGGGTCCGGGGTACTACGAGCAGTACGTC. It yields the protein CAARAGPGYYEQYV.

The CDR3 nucleotides are TGTGCCAGCAGCTCTGGGACAGGAAAAGCTTTCTTT. Amino acid sequence: CASSSGTGKAFF. J is TRBJ1-1 and V is TRBV7-3; TRBD1 aligns across 8 bases. V was clipped by 4 bases and J by 9 bases; unmatched bases: 4. This CDR3 region has 12 residues. Germline CDR1 and CDR2: SGHTA and FQGTGA.

The CDR3 here is CASSIITDRGSGNTIYF. The CDR3 DNA sequence: TGTGCCAGTAGTATTATTACCGACAGGGGCTCTGGAAACACCATATATTTT. The chain recombines TRBV19 with TRBJ1-3, with TRBD1 identical over 8 bases. The junction had 7 bases not matched to a gene; V was cut back by 3 bases and J by 0 bases. Germline V gives CDR1 LNHDA, CDR2 SQIVND (reference sequence). The CDR3 covers 17 residues. Complete variable domain (other parts from reference TRBV19 and TRBJ1-3): DGGITQSPKYLFRKEGQNVTLSCEQNLNHDAMYWYRQDPGQGLRLIYYSQIVNDFQKGDIAEGYSVSREKKESFPLTVTSAQKNPTAFYLCASSIITDRGSGNTIYFGEGSWLTVV.

This clone was seen a single time. This chain links TRBV28 with TRBJ1-1, with D unclear. The CDR3 has 11 residues. In germline, CDR1 is MDHEN, CDR2 SYDVKM. Between the trimmed V and J ends, which lost 5 bases and 11 bases, there was a span of 12 bases. The CDR3 is CASSATDNAFF. DNA of the CDR3: TGTGCCAGCAGTGCCACAGATAACGCTTTCTTT. The whole variable domain, filled in from reference TRBV28 and TRBJ1-1, reads DVKVTQSSRYLVKRTGEKVFLECVQDMDHENMFWYRQDPGLGLRLIYFSYDVKMKEKGDIPEGYSVSREKKERFSLILESASTNQTSMYLCASSATDNAFFGQGTRLTVV.

The chain is built from TRBV2 and TRBJ2-1; 11 bases fit TRBD2. Per germline, CDR1 SNHLY and CDR2 FYNNEI. Trimming removed 6 bases from V and 0 bases from J; junction bases left unmatched: 4. This CDR3 is built from 16 residues. The CDR3 sequence is CASRPLAGGSYNEQFF. The DNA for the CDR3 is TGTGCCAGCAGGCCTCTAGCGGGAGGCTCCTACAATGAGCAGTTCTTC. Filled out from reference TRBV2 and TRBJ2-1, the complete variable domain reads EPEVTQTPSHQVTQMGQEVILRCVPISNHLYFYWYRQILGQKVEFLVSFYNNEISEKSEIFDDQFSVERPDGSNFTLKIRSTKLEDSAMYFCASRPLAGGSYNEQFFGPGTRLTVL.

The chain joins TRBV6-5 to TRBJ2-7; 10 nucleotides match TRBD1. The V and J ends lost 5 bases and 6 bases, in that order; junction bases with no gene match: 7. This CDR3 is 14 amino acids long. CDR1 MNHEY and CDR2 SVGAGI come from the germline V gene. CDR3 loop: CASSRQGASFEQYF. The DNA of the CDR3 is TGTGCCAGCAGTCGACAGGGGGCAAGTTTCGAGCAGTACTTC.

This chain connects TRBV27 to TRBJ2-7; TRBD2 matches 7 bases. J was trimmed by 0 bases and V by 3 bases; bases with no gene match: 5. This CDR3 contains 15 residues. CDR1 and CDR2 from the germline V gene are MNHEY and SMNVEV (reference sequence). CDR3 nucleotides: TGTGCCAGCAGTTTGGGGAGGGTGAGCTCCTACGAGCAGTACTTC. This encodes CASSLGRVSSYEQYF.

This chain links TRBV7-3 with TRBJ2-1; 13 bases line up with TRBD2. With V trimmed by 5 bases and J by 9 bases, 4 bases remained unmatched. Germline loops: CDR1 SGHTA, CDR2 FQGTGA. The CDR3 loop spans 14 amino acids. CDR3 sequence: CASSPGLAGVEQFF. CDR3 DNA: TGTGCCAGCAGCCCTGGACTAGCGGGAGTTGAGCAGTTCTTC.

The chain couples TRBV3-1 (or the pseudogene TRBV3-2) to TRBJ2-7; perhaps TRBD2 as D (6 bases). V dropped 0 bases and J dropped 5 bases, with 14 bases sitting between them. CDR1 is LGHDT and CDR2 is YNNKEL in the germline V gene (reference sequence). There are 15 residues in the CDR3. The CDR3 loop reads CASSQETSFVNEQYF. CDR3 DNA: TGTGCCAGCAGCCAAGAAACTAGCTTTGTAAACGAGCAGTACTTC.

The J gene is TRBJ2-3, the V gene TRBV10-1; TRBD2 matches at 8 bases. This CDR3 has 15 amino acids. CDR1 WNHNN and CDR2 SYGVQD come from the germline V gene (reference sequence). V was clipped by 0 bases and J by 5 bases; unmatched bases: 4. CDR3 sequence (DNA): TGCGCCAGCAGTGAGTCATCAGCGGGAGTAGATACGCAGTATTTT. As protein: CASSESSAGVDTQYF.

V usage is TRBV18 and J usage is TRBJ2-5, with TRBD1 as a possible D gene (6 bases). CDR1 is KGHSH, CDR2 LQKENI, per germline. The CDR3 extends over 15 amino acids. V lost 5 bases and J lost 2, with 15 bases in between. CDR3 region: CASSTGRQAQETQYF. In DNA, the CDR3 is TGTGCCAGCTCAACGGGGAGACAGGCTCAAGAGACCCAGTACTTC. The full variable domain, in which reference TRBV18 and TRBJ2-5 provide the parts outside the CDR3, is NAGVMQNPRHLVRRRGQEARLRCSPMKGHSHVYWYRQLPEEGLKFMVYLQKENIIDESGMPKERFSAEFPKEGPSILRIQQVVRGDSAAYFCASSTGRQAQETQYFGPGTRLLVL.

This chain links TRBV28 with TRBJ2-2; D remains ambiguous. V was shortened by 5 bases and J by 7 bases, with 8 bases between the two germline ends. Germline assignment: CDR1 MDHEN and CDR2 SYDVKM. There are 12 residues in the CDR3. This chain's CDR3 is CASSRPGGELFF. CDR3 DNA sequence: TGTGCCAGCAGTCGTCCGGGCGGGGAGCTGTTTTTT.

This chain links TRBV6-5 with TRBJ2-1, with D possibly TRBD1 on 5 matching bases. The length of the CDR3 is 13 residues. Germline V CDR1 and CDR2: MNHEY, SVGAGI. Trimming stripped 5 bases from V and 8 bases from J, with 13 bases between. The CDR3 protein is CASSLLGADEQFF. The CDR3 DNA sequence: TGTGCCAGCAGTCTTCTAGGGGCGGATGAGCAGTTCTTC.

The chain is built from TRBV24-1 and TRBJ2-5, with D unclear. This CDR3 has 11 amino acids. The V gene lost 5 bases and the J gene lost 5 bases, with 5 bases spanning the gap. From germline, CDR1 is KGHDR and CDR2 SFDVKD. The CDR3 DNA reads TGTGCCACCAGTGCCAGGGAGACCCAGTACTTC. Its protein is CATSARETQYF.

The J gene is TRBJ2-7, the V gene TRBV5-4, with 7 bases identical to TRBD1. The CDR3 has 14 residues. The germline CDR1 and CDR2 sequences are SGHNT and YYREEE (reference sequence). The V gene end was trimmed by 4 bases and the J gene end by 2 bases; junction bases not matched to a gene: 6. The CDR3: CASSLTGPAYEQYF. The CDR3 bases are TGTGCCAGCAGCCTGACAGGGCCCGCCTACGAGCAGTACTTC.

This chain links TRBV7-3 with TRBJ2-3; D is uncertain. The CDR3 covers 15 residues. Germline V CDR1 and CDR2: SGHTA, FQGTGA. V was shortened by 1 base and J by 2 bases, with 10 bases between the two germline ends. CDR3 loop: CASSLSGTLTDTQYF. The CDR3, as DNA: TGTGCCAGCAGCTTAAGCGGAACCCTCACAGATACGCAGTATTTT.

The chain joins TRBV5-1 to TRBJ2-1; perhaps TRBD1 as D (6 bases). Germline lookup yields CDR1 SGHRS and CDR2 YFSETQ. The CDR3 is made up of 14 amino acids. Trimming pared 4 bases from V and 2 bases from J, leaving 10 bases between. CDR3 nucleotides: TGCGCCAGCAGCCGGGACACTACCTACAATGAGCAGTTCTTC. Its translation is CASSRDTTYNEQFF.

This clone was found a few times. J is TRBJ1-2 and V is TRBV5-6, with D perhaps matching TRBD1 (5 bases). CDR1 and CDR2 (germline): SGHDT, YYEEEE. The CDR3 runs 12 residues. Trimming shortened V by 2 bases and J by 6 bases, and 8 bases separated the two germline ends. The CDR3 here is CASSLGEDGYTF. CDR3 nucleotide sequence: TGTGCCAGCAGCTTAGGGGAGGATGGCTACACCTTC.

This chain links TRBV7-6 with TRBJ1-6, with 7 nucleotides matching TRBD1. The CDR3 totals 15 residues. With V trimmed by 2 bases and J by 4 bases, 2 bases remained unmatched. Per the germline V gene, CDR1 is SGHVS and CDR2 is FNYEAQ. CDR3 residues: CASSLLGQYNSPLHF. Here the CDR3 DNA reads TGTGCCAGCAGCTTACTGGGACAGTATAATTCACCCCTCCACTTT.

The chain employs TRBV7-2 and TRBJ1-2, with D uncertain. Trimming left V 0 bases short and J 9 bases short, with 17 bases between. This CDR3 has 15 residues. CDR1 is SGHTA and CDR2 is FQGNSA in the germline V gene. The CDR3 DNA reads TGTGCCAGCAGCTTAGCCGACACCGCTTATAATAGCTACACCTTC. This encodes CASSLADTAYNSYTF.

The chain couples TRBV19 to TRBJ1-5, with TRBD1 matching 8 bases. There are 14 residues in the CDR3. V was pared by 5 bases and J by 7 bases, with 7 bases of the junction left unmatched. Germline V lookup: CDR1 LNHDA, CDR2 SQIVND (reference sequence). The CDR3 loop is CASSGGAGGQPQHF. In DNA form, the CDR3 reads TGTGCCAGTAGTGGGGGAGCAGGGGGCCAGCCCCAGCATTTT.

J is TRBJ2-1 and V is TRBV5-1; possibly TRBD1 for D (6 bases). The CDR3 length is 15 residues. Trimming stripped 5 bases from V and 4 bases from J, with 16 bases between. Per the germline V gene, CDR1 is SGHRS and CDR2 is YFSETQ. The CDR3: CASRPDSHSYNEQFF. CDR3 sequence (DNA): TGCGCCAGCAGGCCGGACAGTCATTCTTACAATGAGCAGTTCTTC.

The V and J genes are TRBV19 and TRBJ1-1; D call uncertain. The germline gives CDR1 LNHDA, CDR2 SQIVND (reference sequence). The V end was cut by 4 bases, the J end by 2 bases, with 8 bases between. CDR3 length: 13 amino acids. CDR3 amino acids: CASSRTANTEAFF. CDR3 in DNA: TGTGCCAGTAGTAGAACAGCTAACACTGAAGCTTTCTTT. Together with reference TRBV19 and TRBJ1-1, the CDR3 gives the full variable domain: DGGITQSPKYLFRKEGQNVTLSCEQNLNHDAMYWYRQDPGQGLRLIYYSQIVNDFQKGDIAEGYSVSREKKESFPLTVTSAQKNPTAFYLCASSRTANTEAFFGQGTRLTVV.